In its sample, the clone carrying this T cell receptor (beta chain) was seen a few times. What it binds is not known. This sample was included in a study of early T cells in non-severe SARS-CoV-2 infection. Overall study results and limits: VDJdb-based matching was biased toward anti-spike CD8 responses and missed private and CD4 specificities.

After removal of 0 bases from V and 8 bases from J, the junction contained 13 bases not matched to a gene. This CDR3 region has 17 residues. Looked up from germline, CDR1 is SGHRS and CDR2 is YFSETQ. Each CDR3 protein is one row after TCRdb ran MiXCR on the 5' RACE reads. The sample contains about 89,000 distinct CDR3 sequences, approximately 16% of which appear only once. The rearrangement links TRBV5-1 to TRBJ2-1; 8 bases are a match to TRBD2. The TCR sequence derives from an adult who was a healthcare worker with PCR-confirmed SARS-CoV-2 infection or an uninfected control (not recorded which). The sample here was whole blood, taken at baseline. The CDR3 reads CASSLALAGGLKDEQFF. The CDR3, as DNA: TGCGCCAGCAGCTTGGCCCTTGCGGGAGGTCTCAAGGATGAGCAGTTCTTC.